Included here is one T cell receptor (beta chain) sequence, with context. This clonotype occurred a few times. The specificity of this receptor is unknown. Per-nucleotide qualities are absent, and no much larger clonotype sits a single base away. Amplification of TCR beta CDR3 regions was carried out from RNA transcripts. A first-round RT-PCR of the TCR CDR3 used the HTBI primer set with the Qiagen OneStep RT-PCR kit. A second multiplex PCR round built the libraries, followed by size selection and purification. The libraries were sequenced on an Illumina HiSeq2000 using paired-end 100 bp reads. The paper's data handling went like this. SOAPnuke was used to process the raw data, throwing out any read that contained adapters or uncalled bases, had a mean Phred below 15, or lacked an exact constant-primer or identifier match. COPE v1.2.5 was used to merge high-quality paired reads, and clonotypes were defined as unique nucleotide sequences. MiTCR v1.1 was used to align the clonotypes against IMGT TRBV, TRBD and TRBJ reference segments. Analysis was restricted to V-J combinations with a frequency above 0.0001, which covered about 99% of repertoires. The TCS score was defined as the ratio of F50 (clonal expansion) to E x V (chaos), calculated using BLOSUM62-based TCRdist between CDR3 peptides within each V-J. Welch's t-statistics and random forest reduced 450 to 600 V-J features to 13, which were used in a naive Bayes classifier (R e1071). TCRdb redid the processing of the public reads, applying fastp at Q25 and MiXCR, and retained in-frame beta chains. Identical CDR3 proteins give one entry, which carries the most common genes and DNA. These V and J calls rely on TCRdb rather than the paper's analysis. Here the sample has about 360,000 distinct CDR3 sequences; about 13% occur a single time. 9.2% of the sample is held by the ten biggest clonotypes.

A patient counted as having stable Graves' hyperthyroidism if no progression to ophthalmopathy occurred over 18 months of follow-up. Hyperthyroidism patients were newly diagnosed, with disease duration under 2 months, and aged 18 to 65 years. The study excluded patients with uncontrolled infections, other autoimmune diseases, pregnancy or lactation. Diagnoses were established on the basis of clinical symptoms, serum thyroxine and TRAb, thyroid ultrasound, and orbital computed tomography. Ficoll-Paque density gradient centrifugation was used to isolate PBMCs from under 11 ml of fresh peripheral blood. Total RNA was extracted with Trizol reagent, and quality was checked on an Agilent 2100 Bioanalyzer. This sample is drawn from a study of T cells in Graves' hyperthyroidism and ophthalmopathy (dated by TCRdb to 2018 to 2020). Some background on the complete study: Peripheral blood samples were taken at the time of initial diagnosis, prior to any treatment. To identify TCR V-J signatures that set the groups apart, the researchers used a discovery cohort of about a hundred patients, made up of some 41 with Graves' ophthalmopathy and some 58 with stable Graves' hyperthyroidism. Whether ophthalmopathy could be predicted prospectively was tested in an independent validation cohort made up of 18 hyperthyroidism patients plus 17 patients who later progressed to ophthalmopathy. For training and testing, the roughly 93 patients in the discovery cohort were randomly divided in a 7:3 ratio. In addition, the study compared T-cell repertoires in thyroid tissue and in blood from a handful of Graves' hyperthyroidism patients. Following sampling, methimazole starting at 30 mg daily was given to hyperthyroidism patients, and high-dose intravenous methylprednisolone was given to ophthalmopathy patients. According to the paper, TCR Vbeta CDR3 sequencing was carried out on about 140 peripheral blood samples, which came from under 50 ophthalmopathy, 70 to 80 hyperthyroidism and some 17 progressor patients. The full study reports these points: In cross-validation, a model built on a 13 V-J signature told ophthalmopathy apart from stable hyperthyroidism with 85% to 90% sensitivity and about 81% specificity, and in testing the same model reached 80%/75%. Most expanded thyroid clonotypes (frequency above 0.001) were also found in blood, which suggests that blood repertoires may mirror thyroid immune responses. In validation, the model predicted progression to ophthalmopathy a median of approximately 6.6 months before onset, with about 71% sensitivity and about 72% specificity. No statistical method was used to set the sample size in advance, and investigators knew the group allocation.

The sample was blood. This TCR came from a young woman with Graves' hyperthyroidism.

The CDR3 protein: CASSESVGGARSPLHF. The nucleotide sequence is given as TGTGCCAGCAGTGAATCGGTCGGAGGAGCAAGGTCACCCCTCCACTTT. The chain links TRBV25-1 with TRBJ1-6; the D gene is unclear. The CDR3 starts with the cysteine, ends with the phenylalanine, and has 16 residues. The DNA shown is the 48-base CDR3, in frame from base 1. Based on the germline V gene, the CDR1 and CDR2 sequences are MGHDK and SYGVNS. The V and J ends are trimmed by 1 base and 10 bases, leaving 17 bases between them. Supplemented by the reference TRBV25-1 and TRBJ1-6 proteins around the CDR3, the complete variable domain is EADIYQTPRYLVIGTGKKITLECSQTMGHDKMYWYQQDPGMELHLIHYSYGVNSTEKGDLSSESTVSRIRTEHFPLTLESARPSHTSQYLCASSESVGGARSPLHFGNGTRLTVT.